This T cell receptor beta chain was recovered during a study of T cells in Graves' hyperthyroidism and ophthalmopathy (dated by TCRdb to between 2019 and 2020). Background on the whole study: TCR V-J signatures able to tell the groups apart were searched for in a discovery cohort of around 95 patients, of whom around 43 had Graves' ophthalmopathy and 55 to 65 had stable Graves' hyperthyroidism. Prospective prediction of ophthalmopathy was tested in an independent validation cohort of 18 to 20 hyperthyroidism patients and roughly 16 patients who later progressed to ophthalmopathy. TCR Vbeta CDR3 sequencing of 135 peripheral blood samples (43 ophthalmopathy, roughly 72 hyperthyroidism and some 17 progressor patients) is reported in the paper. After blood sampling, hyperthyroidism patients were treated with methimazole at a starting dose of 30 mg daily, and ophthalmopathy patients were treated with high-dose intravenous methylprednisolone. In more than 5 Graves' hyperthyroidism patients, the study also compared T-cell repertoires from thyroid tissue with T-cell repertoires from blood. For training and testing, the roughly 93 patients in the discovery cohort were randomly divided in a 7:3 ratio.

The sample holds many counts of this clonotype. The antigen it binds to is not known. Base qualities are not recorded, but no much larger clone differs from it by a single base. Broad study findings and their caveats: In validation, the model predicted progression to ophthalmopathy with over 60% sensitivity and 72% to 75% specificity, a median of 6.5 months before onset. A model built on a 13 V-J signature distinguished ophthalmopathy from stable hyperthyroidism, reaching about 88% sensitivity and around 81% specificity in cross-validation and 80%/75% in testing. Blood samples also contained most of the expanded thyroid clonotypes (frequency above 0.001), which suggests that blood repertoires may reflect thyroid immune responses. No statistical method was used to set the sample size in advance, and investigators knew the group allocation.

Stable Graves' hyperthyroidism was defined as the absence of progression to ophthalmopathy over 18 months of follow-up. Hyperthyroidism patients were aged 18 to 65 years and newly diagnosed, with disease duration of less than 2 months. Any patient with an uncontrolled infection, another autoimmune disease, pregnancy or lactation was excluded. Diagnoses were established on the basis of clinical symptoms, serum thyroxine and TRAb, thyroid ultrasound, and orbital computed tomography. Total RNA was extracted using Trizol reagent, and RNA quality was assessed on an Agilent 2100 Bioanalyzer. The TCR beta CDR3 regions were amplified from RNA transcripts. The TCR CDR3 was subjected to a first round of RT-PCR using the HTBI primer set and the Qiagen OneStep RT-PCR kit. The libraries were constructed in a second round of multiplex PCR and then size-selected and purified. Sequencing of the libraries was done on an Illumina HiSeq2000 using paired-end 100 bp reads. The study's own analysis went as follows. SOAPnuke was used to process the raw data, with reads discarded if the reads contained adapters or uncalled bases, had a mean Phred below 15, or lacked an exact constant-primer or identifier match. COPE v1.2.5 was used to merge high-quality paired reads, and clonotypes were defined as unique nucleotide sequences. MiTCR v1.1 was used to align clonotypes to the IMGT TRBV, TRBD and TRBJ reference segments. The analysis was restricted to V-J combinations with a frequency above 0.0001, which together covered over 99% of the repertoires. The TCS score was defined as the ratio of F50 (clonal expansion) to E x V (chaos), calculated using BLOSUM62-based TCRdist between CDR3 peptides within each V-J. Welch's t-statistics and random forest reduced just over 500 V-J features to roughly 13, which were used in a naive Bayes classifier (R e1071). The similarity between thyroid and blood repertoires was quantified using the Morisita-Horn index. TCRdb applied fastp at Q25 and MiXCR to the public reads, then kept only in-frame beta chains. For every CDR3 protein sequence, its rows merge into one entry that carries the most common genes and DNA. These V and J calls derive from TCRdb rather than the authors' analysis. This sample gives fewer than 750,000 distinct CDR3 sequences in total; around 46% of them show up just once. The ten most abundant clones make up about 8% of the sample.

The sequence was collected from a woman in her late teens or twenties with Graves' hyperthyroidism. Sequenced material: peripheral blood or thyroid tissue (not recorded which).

The DNA sequence is given as TGTGCCACCAGTGATTCCCTAGTATACGAGCAGTACTTC. The translation is CATSDSLVYEQYF. The chain couples TRBV24-1 to TRBJ2-7; the D gene cannot be resolved reliably. V is shortened by 2 bases, J by 4 bases, and the region joining them spans 8 bases. Spanning cysteine to phenylalanine, the CDR3 consists of 13 amino acids. Just the 39-base CDR3 DNA is kept, in frame starting at base 1. Taken from the germline V gene, the CDR1 and CDR2 loops are KGHDR and SFDVKD.